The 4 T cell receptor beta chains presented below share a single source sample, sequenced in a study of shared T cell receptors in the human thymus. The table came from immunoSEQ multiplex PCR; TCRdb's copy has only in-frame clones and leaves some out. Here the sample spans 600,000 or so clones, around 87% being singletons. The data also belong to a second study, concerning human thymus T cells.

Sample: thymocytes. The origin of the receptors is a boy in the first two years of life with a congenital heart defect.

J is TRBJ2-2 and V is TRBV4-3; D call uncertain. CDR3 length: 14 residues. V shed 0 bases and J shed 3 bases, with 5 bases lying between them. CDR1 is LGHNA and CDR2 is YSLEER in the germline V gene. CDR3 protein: CASSQESHTGELFF. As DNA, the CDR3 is TGCGCCAGCAGCCAAGAGTCTCACACCGGGGAGCTGTTTTTT.

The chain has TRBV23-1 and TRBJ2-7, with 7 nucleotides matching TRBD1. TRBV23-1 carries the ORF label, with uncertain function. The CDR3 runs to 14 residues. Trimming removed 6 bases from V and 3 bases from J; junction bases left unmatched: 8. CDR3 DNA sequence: TGCGCCAGCAGCCCGTCCCGGGACAGCTACGAGCAGTACTTC. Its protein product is CASSPSRDSYEQYF.

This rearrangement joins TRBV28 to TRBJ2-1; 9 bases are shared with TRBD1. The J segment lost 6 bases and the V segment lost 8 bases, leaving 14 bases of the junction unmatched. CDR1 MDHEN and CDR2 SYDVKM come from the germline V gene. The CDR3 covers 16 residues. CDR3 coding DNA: TGTGCCAGCGGACAGGGACAGGGTCGCGGGTCCAATGAGCAGTTCTTC. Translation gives CASGQGQGRGSNEQFF.

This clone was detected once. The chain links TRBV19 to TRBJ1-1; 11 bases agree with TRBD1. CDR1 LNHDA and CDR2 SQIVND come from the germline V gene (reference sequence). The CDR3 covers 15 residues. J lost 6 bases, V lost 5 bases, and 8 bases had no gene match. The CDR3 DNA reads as TGTGCCAGTAGTCTCGGACAGGGGGCTGGATCTGAAGCTTTCTTT. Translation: CASSLGQGAGSEAFF. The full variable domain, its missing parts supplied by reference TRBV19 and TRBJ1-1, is DGGITQSPKYLFRKEGQNVTLSCEQNLNHDAMYWYRQDPGQGLRLIYYSQIVNDFQKGDIAEGYSVSREKKESFPLTVTSAQKNPTAFYLCASSLGQGAGSEAFFGQGTRLTVV.